The rows below give T cell receptor beta chains drawn from one sample of a study of T-cell memory formation after mild COVID-19. Each CDR3 protein gets one entry after TCRdb re-called the 5' RACE reads with MiXCR. The table lists 350,000 to 500,000 distinct CDR3 sequences, about 20% of them singletons. The sequenced sample consisted of PBMCs or a T cell subset sorted from them (not recorded which). These receptors came from an adult woman who had mild COVID-19 (a few samples of this study predate the infection). Cell type and time point are not known. CDR3s include the opening cysteine and the closing phenylalanine or tryptophan. D genes are given only for firm matches. Size tells how often a clone was seen (once, few, many) or the class of an expanded clone, and some rows leave it out.

length: 11; D: NA; size: NA; J: TRBJ2-1; V: TRBV6-2/TRBV6-3; CDR3: CASSYGAEQFF; DNA: TGTGCCAGCAGTTACGGAGCCGAGCAGTTCTTC
length: 16; D: NA; size: NA; J: TRBJ1-1; V: TRBV29-1; CDR3: CSVVGTGEHMRTEAFF; DNA: TGCAGCGTTGTAGGGACGGGAGAACACATGAGGACTGAAGCTTTCTTT
length: 15; D: TRBD1; size: few; J: TRBJ1-4; V: TRBV27; CDR3: CASSPGQGQNEKLFF; DNA: TGTGCCAGCAGTCCGGGACAGGGGCAGAATGAAAAACTGTTTTTT
length: 14; D: NA; size: few; J: TRBJ2-7; V: TRBV6-5; CDR3: CASSYSPDSYEQYF; DNA: TGTGCCAGCAGTTACTCACCAGACTCCTACGAGCAGTACTTC
length: 12; D: NA; size: few; J: TRBJ2-1; V: TRBV11-2; CDR3: CASSRWGYEQFF; DNA: TGTGCCAGCAGCCGATGGGGTTATGAGCAGTTCTTC
length: 15; D: TRBD1; size: NA; J: TRBJ2-4; V: TRBV15; CDR3: CATSRGAGQENIQYF; DNA: TGTGCCACCAGCAGAGGTGCGGGACAGGAAAACATTCAGTACTTC
length: 15; D: TRBD2; size: many; J: TRBJ2-3; V: TRBV12-3/TRBV12-4; CDR3: CASSRTSGPTDTQYF; DNA: TGTGCCAGCAGCCGGACTAGCGGGCCCACAGATACGCAGTATTTT
length: 14; D: NA; size: NA; J: TRBJ1-2; V: TRBV5-1; CDR3: CASSPDGGNYGYTF; DNA: TGCGCCAGCAGCCCGGATGGGGGGAACTATGGCTACACCTTC
length: 15; D: TRBD1; size: NA; J: TRBJ2-1; V: TRBV12-3/TRBV12-4; CDR3: CASSFVIQGENEQFF; DNA: TGTGCCAGCAGTTTCGTGATACAGGGGGAAAATGAGCAGTTCTTC
length: 13; D: NA; size: NA; J: TRBJ2-3; V: TRBV25-1; CDR3: CASSEYRWGGQYF; DNA: TGTGCCAGCAGTGAATATCGGTGGGGGGGCCAGTATTTT
length: 15; D: NA; size: NA; J: TRBJ2-7; V: TRBV2; CDR3: CASSEAPGFSYEQYF; DNA: TGTGCCAGCAGTGAAGCGCCAGGTTTCTCCTACGAGCAGTACTTC
length: 14; D: NA; size: NA; J: TRBJ2-7; V: TRBV5-5; CDR3: CASSRARANYEQYF; DNA: TGTGCCAGCAGCAGGGCGCGGGCCAACTACGAGCAGTACTTC
length: 14; D: NA; size: few; J: TRBJ1-1; V: TRBV5-1; CDR3: CASSWSGGVTEAFF; DNA: TGCGCCAGCAGCTGGTCGGGGGGAGTCACTGAAGCTTTCTTT
length: 15; D: TRBD2; size: NA; J: TRBJ2-5; V: TRBV18; CDR3: CASSPPERGRETQYF; DNA: TGTGCCAGCTCACCACCGGAGCGGGGGAGGGAGACCCAGTACTTC
length: 17; D: TRBD2; size: NA; J: TRBJ2-2; V: TRBV5-1; CDR3: CASSRSLAGGNTGELFF; DNA: TGCGCCAGCAGCAGATCATTAGCGGGAGGGAACACCGGGGAGCTGTTTTTT
length: 12; D: NA; size: few; J: TRBJ1-2; V: TRBV12-3/TRBV12-4; CDR3: CASSRETNGYTF; DNA: TGTGCCAGCAGTCGGGAAACAAATGGCTACACCTTC
length: 16; D: TRBD1; size: NA; J: TRBJ2-2; V: TRBV6-6; CDR3: CASSYSQGANTGELFF; DNA: TGTGCCAGCAGTTACTCTCAGGGGGCCAACACCGGGGAGCTGTTTTTT
length: 16; D: TRBD2; size: NA; J: TRBJ2-1; V: TRBV20-1; CDR3: CSARGTSGRRYNEQFF; DNA: TGCAGTGCTAGAGGTACCAGCGGGAGACGATACAATGAGCAGTTCTTC
length: 15; D: TRBD2; size: few; J: TRBJ2-1; V: TRBV10-3; CDR3: CAISSQAGLYNEQFF; DNA: TGTGCCATCAGTAGCCAAGCGGGACTTTACAATGAGCAGTTCTTC
length: 16; D: TRBD2; size: NA; J: TRBJ2-1; V: TRBV7-9; CDR3: CASMISGGRSYNEQFF; DNA: TGTGCCAGCATGATTAGCGGGGGCCGCTCCTACAATGAGCAGTTCTTC
length: 17; D: NA; size: few; J: TRBJ1-1; V: TRBV6-5; CDR3: CASSYSRPAFMNTEAFF; DNA: TGTGCCAGCAGTTACTCGAGGCCAGCCTTCATGAACACTGAAGCTTTCTTT
length: 16; D: TRBD1; size: few; J: TRBJ2-7; V: TRBV6-1; CDR3: CASSVSGTDPSYEQYF; DNA: TGTGCCAGCAGTGTCTCCGGGACAGACCCCTCCTACGAGCAGTACTTC
length: 14; D: NA; size: few; J: TRBJ1-1; V: TRBV5-1; CDR3: CASSLDTGSAEAFF; DNA: TGCGCCAGCAGCTTGGACACAGGGTCGGCGGAAGCTTTCTTT
length: 14; D: NA; size: NA; J: TRBJ2-7; V: TRBV24-1; CDR3: CATSDSRGSYEQYF; DNA: TGTGCCACCAGTGATTCGAGGGGCTCCTACGAGCAGTACTTC
length: 12; D: NA; size: NA; J: TRBJ1-2; V: TRBV2; CDR3: CASSTGFYGYTF; DNA: TGTGCCAGCAGCACAGGATTTTATGGCTACACCTTC
length: 15; D: TRBD2; size: NA; J: TRBJ2-2; V: TRBV4-2; CDR3: CASSQGGGLADELFF; DNA: TGTGCCAGCAGCCAAGGTGGGGGACTAGCAGACGAGCTGTTTTTT
length: 16; D: NA; size: few; J: TRBJ2-3; V: TRBV30; CDR3: CAWSASFGASTDTQYF; DNA: TGTGCCTGGAGTGCCTCCTTCGGGGCCTCCACAGATACGCAGTATTTT
length: 17; D: NA; size: few; J: TRBJ2-1; V: TRBV19; CDR3: CASSLLISELTPNEQFF; DNA: TGTGCCAGTAGTCTACTAATTAGCGAGTTGACCCCCAATGAGCAGTTCTTC
length: 14; D: NA; size: few; J: TRBJ1-6; V: TRBV6-1; CDR3: CASSEIGGDSPLHF; DNA: TGTGCCAGCAGTGAAATAGGTGGGGATTCACCCCTCCACTTT
length: 12; D: NA; size: few; J: TRBJ2-7; V: TRBV20-1; CDR3: CSAPSSPYEQYF; DNA: TGCAGTGCTCCTAGTTCACCCTACGAGCAGTACTTC
length: 18; D: TRBD1; size: few; J: TRBJ2-1; V: TRBV6-6; CDR3: CASSYPYSTGKSYNEQFF; DNA: TGTGCCAGCAGTTACCCTTATTCGACAGGGAAGTCCTACAATGAGCAGTTCTTC
length: 15; D: TRBD2; size: few; J: TRBJ2-1; V: TRBV9; CDR3: CASSVGGGEYNEQFF; DNA: TGTGCCAGCAGCGTTGGCGGGGGGGAATACAATGAGCAGTTCTTC
length: 13; D: NA; size: few; J: TRBJ1-2; V: TRBV24-1; CDR3: CATSDPGEGGYTF; DNA: TGTGCCACCAGTGATCCCGGGGAAGGAGGCTACACCTTC
length: 12; D: TRBD1; size: NA; J: TRBJ1-2; V: TRBV20-1; CDR3: CSARTGVDGYTF; DNA: TGCAGTGCTAGGACAGGGGTGGATGGCTACACCTTC
length: 16; D: TRBD2; size: NA; J: TRBJ2-1; V: TRBV15; CDR3: CATSRKPGLTYNEQFF; DNA: TGTGCCACCAGCAGAAAACCGGGACTAACCTACAATGAGCAGTTCTTC
length: 14; D: NA; size: many; J: TRBJ1-1; V: TRBV5-1; CDR3: CASSSPTGNTEAFF; DNA: TGCGCCAGCAGCTCCCCGACAGGGAACACTGAAGCTTTCTTT
length: 16; D: TRBD2; size: few; J: TRBJ2-5; V: TRBV11-2; CDR3: CASSLGLAGWQETQYF; DNA: TGTGCCAGCAGCTTAGGGCTAGCGGGGTGGCAAGAGACCCAGTACTTC
length: 14; D: NA; size: NA; J: TRBJ2-7; V: TRBV9; CDR3: CASSLEVSSMEQYF; DNA: TGTGCCAGCAGCCTGGAGGTCAGTTCTATGGAGCAGTACTTC
length: 15; D: TRBD2; size: NA; J: TRBJ2-2; V: TRBV9; CDR3: CASSVASGVSGELFF; DNA: TGTGCCAGCAGCGTAGCTAGCGGGGTCTCCGGGGAGCTGTTTTTT
length: 12; D: TRBD1; size: NA; J: TRBJ1-2; V: TRBV2; CDR3: CANKTGGYGYTF; DNA: TGTGCCAATAAGACAGGGGGCTATGGCTACACCTTC
length: 16; D: NA; size: NA; J: TRBJ2-1; V: TRBV10-3; CDR3: CAISESGGAAYNEQFF; DNA: TGTGCCATCAGTGAGTCGGGGGGGGCCGCCTACAATGAGCAGTTCTTC
length: 13; D: NA; size: NA; J: TRBJ1-2; V: TRBV10-2; CDR3: CASSVQVDYGYTF; DNA: TGCGCCAGCAGTGTTCAGGTGGACTATGGCTACACCTTC
length: 14; D: TRBD1; size: NA; J: TRBJ1-5; V: TRBV7-8; CDR3: CASSVTGGTEPQHF; DNA: TGTGCCAGCAGCGTTACAGGGGGCACGGAGCCCCAGCATTTT
length: 14; D: TRBD1; size: NA; J: TRBJ2-1; V: TRBV4-3; CDR3: CASAPTGLDNEQFF; DNA: TGCGCCAGCGCTCCGACAGGGTTGGACAATGAGCAGTTCTTC
length: 13; D: NA; size: NA; J: TRBJ1-5; V: TRBV24-1; CDR3: CATSQYSNQPQHF; DNA: TGTGCCACCAGTCAGTATAGCAATCAGCCCCAGCATTTT
length: 13; D: NA; size: NA; J: TRBJ2-7; V: TRBV25-1; CDR3: CASSDSGVYEQYF; DNA: TGTGCCAGCAGTGATTCAGGTGTCTACGAGCAGTACTTC
length: 15; D: NA; size: NA; J: TRBJ2-2; V: TRBV12-3/TRBV12-4; CDR3: CASSSVGGNTGELFF; DNA: TGTGCCAGCAGTTCGGTAGGGGGGAACACCGGGGAGCTGTTTTTT
length: 14; D: NA; size: few; J: TRBJ1-6; V: TRBV20-1; CDR3: CSARRGEPNSPLHF; DNA: TGCAGTGCCCGACGGGGGGAACCGAATTCACCCCTCCACTTT